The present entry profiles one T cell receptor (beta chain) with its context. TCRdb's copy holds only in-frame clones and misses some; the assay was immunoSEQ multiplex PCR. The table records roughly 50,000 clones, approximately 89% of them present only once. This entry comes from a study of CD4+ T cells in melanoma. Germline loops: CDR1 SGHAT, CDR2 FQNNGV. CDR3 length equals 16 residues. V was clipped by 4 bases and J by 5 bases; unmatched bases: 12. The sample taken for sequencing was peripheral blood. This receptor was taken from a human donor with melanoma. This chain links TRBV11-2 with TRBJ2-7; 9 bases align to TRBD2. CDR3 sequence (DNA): TGTGCCAGCAGCTACCAACTGGCGGGGGGGCGCCACGAGCAGTACTTC. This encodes CASSYQLAGGRHEQYF.